Listed below are T cell receptor beta chains from one sample, sequenced in a study of T cell changes during pregnancy in multiple sclerosis. Sequencing was performed with immunoSEQ multiplex PCR; in TCRdb, only in-frame clones are kept and a portion is missing. The table includes tens of thousands of clones, 91% detected once. The specimen comprised peripheral blood, sampled in the third trimester of pregnancy. Source of these receptors: a female donor in good health, enrolled as a control in a pregnancy study. Both conserved end residues are part of each CDR3. The D gene is left open where the match is weak. Size tells how often a clone was seen (once, few, many) or the class of an expanded clone, and some rows leave it out.

NA TRBJ2-3 TRBV15 NA TGTGCCACCAGCAGAGATAAACAAGGGACTAGCACAGATACGCAGTATTTT CATSRDKQGTSTDTQYF
NA TRBJ1-2 TRBV4-1 NA TGCGCCAGCAGCCAAGATAACATCGCCTATGGCTACACCTTC CASSQDNIAYGYTF
NA TRBJ2-7 TRBV4-3 NA TGCGCCAGCAGCCAAGATATCACAGGGTCCTACGAGCAGTACTTC CASSQDITGSYEQYF
NA TRBJ1-5 TRBV10-3 NA TGTGCCATCAGTGAGTCTCGACAGATAAATCAGCCCCAGCATTTT CAISESRQINQPQHF
NA TRBJ2-5 TRBV5-4 TRBD2 TGTGCCAGCAGCTCCGTAGCGGGAGACGAGACCCAGTACTTC CASSSVAGDETQYF
NA TRBJ2-2 TRBV29-1 NA TGCAGCGTAGCTCCTAGTGGGGCCACCGGGGAGCTGTTTTTT CSVAPSGATGELFF
NA TRBJ2-2 TRBV6-5 TRBD2 TGTGCCAGCAGTTTGAGCGGGGGAACCACCGGGGAGCTGTTTTTT CASSLSGGTTGELFF
NA TRBJ2-1 TRBV4-1 TRBD2 TGCGCCAGCAGCCAAGCCCCTAGCGGCTACAATGAGCAGTTCTTC CASSQAPSGYNEQFF
NA TRBJ1-1 TRBV28 NA TGTGCCAGCAGCCGACTTCCGGCCCAAAACACTGAAGCTTTCTTT CASSRLPAQNTEAFF
NA TRBJ1-4 TRBV6-5 TRBD1 TGTGCCAGCAGTTGGGACAGGGGGCGTGAAAAACTGTTTTTT CASSWDRGREKLFF
few TRBJ2-5 TRBV7-9 NA TGTGCCAGCAGATCCTCAGGGGAGACCCAGTACTTC CASRSSGETQYF
NA TRBJ1-2 TRBV30 TRBD1 TGTGCCTGGAGTTCAAGGGACAGGAGGTATGGCTACACCTTC CAWSSRDRRYGYTF
NA TRBJ1-1 TRBV6-1 TRBD1 TGTGCCAGCGGACAGGGGGGGGCGAGCACTGAAGCTTTCTTT CASGQGGASTEAFF
NA TRBJ2-7 TRBV6-5 NA TGTGCCAGCAGTTACCAGGGGACGGTACACGAGCAGTACTTC CASSYQGTVHEQYF
NA TRBJ2-5 TRBV19 TRBD1 TGTGCCAGTAAATTGACAGGGACCACCGGAGAGACCCAGTACTTC CASKLTGTTGETQYF
NA TRBJ1-3 TRBV29-1 TRBD1 TGCAGCGCCTCCCTCCATCTACCTCAGGGGGGTAGTAGGGAGGCCATATATTTT CSASLHLPQGGSREAIYF
NA TRBJ1-1 TRBV9 NA TGTGCCAGCAGCCCAAGACAGGTGAACACTGAAGCTTTCTTT CASSPRQVNTEAFF
NA TRBJ2-1 TRBV7-2 NA TGTGCCAGCAGCTTCCGAAAAACGTTGGGACTTTACTACAATGAGCAGTTCTTC CASSFRKTLGLYYNEQFF
NA TRBJ1-2 TRBV7-8 TRBD1 TGTGCCAGCAGCTTATCAGGGGGCGGGTGGGGCTATGGCTACACCTTC CASSLSGGGWGYGYTF
once TRBJ1-3 TRBV7-2 NA TGTGCCAGCAGCTTAGACAGGGTACATTCTGGAAACACCATATATTTT CASSLDRVHSGNTIYF
NA TRBJ1-5 TRBV19 NA TGTGCCAGTAGTATAGTAGGGGCCGGACCTAGCAATCAGCCCCAGCATTTT CASSIVGAGPSNQPQHF
NA TRBJ2-2 TRBV27 NA TGTGCCAGCAGTTTACGCACCGGGGAGCTGTTTTTT CASSLRTGELFF
once TRBJ2-3 TRBV11-3 TRBD2 TGTGCCAGCAGCTTTAGCGGGGGAGATACGCAGTATTTT CASSFSGGDTQYF
NA TRBJ2-5 TRBV18 TRBD2 TGTGCCAGCTCACCACCGTCTAGCGGGAGTTTCTCCCAGTACTTC CASSPPSSGSFSQYF
NA TRBJ2-3 TRBV11-1 TRBD1 TGTGCCAGCAGCTTAGAGACAGGGTTGGGGACAGATACGCAGTATTTT CASSLETGLGTDTQYF
NA TRBJ2-7 TRBV19 TRBD1 TGTGCCAGTAATAATAGGGGACAGGGGTACTACGAGCAGTACTTC CASNNRGQGYYEQYF
NA TRBJ2-3 TRBV12-5 NA TGTGCTAGTGGTTGGGGGGTGGGGAATACAGATACGCAGTATTTT CASGWGVGNTDTQYF
NA TRBJ2-7 TRBV6-5 TRBD1 TGTGCCAGCAGGGAAACGGTACAGGGGTGGGAGCAGTACTTC CASRETVQGWEQYF
once TRBJ2-7 TRBV19 TRBD1 TGTGCCAGTAGTATGGGGACAGGGCCGGGATACGAGCAGTACTTC CASSMGTGPGYEQYF
NA TRBJ2-3 TRBV9 NA TGTGCCAGCAGCGGGAGACAGCCTTCTAGCACAGATACGCAGTATTTT CASSGRQPSSTDTQYF
NA TRBJ1-3 TRBV10-3 TRBD1 TGTGCCACCATGGACAGGGCCGACTCTGGAAACACCATATATTTT CATMDRADSGNTIYF
NA TRBJ2-7 TRBV5-1 NA TGCGCCAGCAGCTTAGGGCTACTAGAGCTGCAGCAGTACTTC CASSLGLLELQQYF
NA TRBJ2-7 TRBV7-2 NA TGTGCCAGCAGCTTAGGGGGCTTCGGGTACGAGCAGTACTTC CASSLGGFGYEQYF
NA TRBJ2-1 TRBV7-2 NA TGTGCCAGCAGCTTAGCGGCGGGTGTCTCCTACAATGAGCAGTTCTTC CASSLAAGVSYNEQFF
NA TRBJ2-3 TRBV27 NA TGTGCCAGCAGCGACCCTCCAGCGCGCCCTAGCACAGATACGCAGTATTTT CASSDPPARPSTDTQYF
NA TRBJ2-1 TRBV9 NA TGTGCCAGCAGTGGACCGGGAGAGTACAATGAGCAGTTCTTC CASSGPGEYNEQFF
once TRBJ2-7 TRBV4-3 TRBD2 TGCGCCAGCAGCCAACAATCGGGAGGCTCCTACGAGCAGTACTTC CASSQQSGGSYEQYF
NA TRBJ2-7 TRBV7-6 TRBD1 TGTGCCAGCAGCCAGGACAGGGCCCCCTCCTACGAGCAGTACTTC CASSQDRAPSYEQYF
NA TRBJ1-1 TRBV28 TRBD1 TGTGCCAGCAGTAAACAGGGGTGGGACACTGAAGCTTTCTTT CASSKQGWDTEAFF
NA TRBJ2-7 TRBV19 TRBD2 TGTGCCAGTAGTATCGGCGGGGGGGCTTACGAGCAGTACTTC CASSIGGGAYEQYF
NA TRBJ2-6 TRBV4-1 NA TGCGCCAGCAGCCACGCTCAGGGGCCTCCTGGGGCCAACGTCCTGACTTTC CASSHAQGPPGANVLTF
NA TRBJ1-4 TRBV7-6 NA TGTGCCAGCAGCCCAGGGCATGAAAAACTGTTTTTT CASSPGHEKLFF
once TRBJ1-5 TRBV7-9 TRBD1 TGTGCCAGCAGCTTAGGGGATGACAGGGGCCGCAATCAGCCCCAGCATTTT CASSLGDDRGRNQPQHF
NA TRBJ2-7 TRBV18 NA TGTGCCAGCTCAGGGGGGTTTGGGGCCTACGAGCAGTACTTC CASSGGFGAYEQYF
NA TRBJ2-2 TRBV10-2 TRBD2 TGCGCCAGCAGTGCCGGGGGGGCTGGAGCCGGGGAGCTGTTTTTT CASSAGGAGAGELFF
NA TRBJ1-1 TRBV7-2 TRBD1 TGTGCCAGCACTTACGCGCGACAGGGAACAAGTGAAGCTTTCTTT CASTYARQGTSEAFF
once TRBJ1-4 TRBV4-1 NA TGCGCCAGCAGCCCTGACGGAGAGGCCGAAAAACTGTTTTTT CASSPDGEAEKLFF